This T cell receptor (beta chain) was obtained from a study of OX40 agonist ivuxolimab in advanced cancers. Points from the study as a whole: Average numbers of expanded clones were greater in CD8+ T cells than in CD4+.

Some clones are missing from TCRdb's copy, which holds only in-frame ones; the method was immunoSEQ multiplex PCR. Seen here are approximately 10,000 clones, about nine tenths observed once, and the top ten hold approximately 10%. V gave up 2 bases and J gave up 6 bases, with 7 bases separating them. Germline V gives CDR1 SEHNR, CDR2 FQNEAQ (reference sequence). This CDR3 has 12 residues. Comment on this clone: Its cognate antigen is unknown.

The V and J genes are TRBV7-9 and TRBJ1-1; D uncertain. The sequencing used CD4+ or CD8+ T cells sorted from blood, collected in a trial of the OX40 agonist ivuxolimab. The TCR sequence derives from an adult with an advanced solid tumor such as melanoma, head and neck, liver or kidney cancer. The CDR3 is CASSLLGAEAFF. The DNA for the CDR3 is TGTGCCAGCAGCTTATTGGGCGCTGAAGCTTTCTTT. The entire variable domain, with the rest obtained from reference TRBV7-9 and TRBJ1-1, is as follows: DTGVSQNPRHKITKRGQNVTFRCDPISEHNRLYWYRQTLGQGPEFLTYFQNEAQLEKSRLLSDRFSAERPKGSFSTLEIQRTEQGDSAMYLCASSLLGAEAFFGQGTRLTVV.